This T cell receptor (beta chain) was sequenced in a study of cytomegalovirus exposure and HLA in healthy donors. Study-level information: From HLA-typed donors, an early data release held approximately 85 million unique TCRs. Genetic ancestry analysis placed over 65% of the approximately 390 donors that were genotyped in the Caucasian-associated cluster.

The study ran its PCR with 60 Vbeta and 13 Jbeta primers. Sequencing was performed with immunoSEQ multiplex PCR; in TCRdb, only in-frame clones are kept and a portion is missing. The sample table sets out fewer than 130,000 clones. Whole-study results and caveats: According to the study, around 160 TCR beta chains were cytomegalovirus-associated. A missense variant in DCLRE1C was later tied to TCR beta V- and J-gene trimming.

With regard to this clone: Its antigen is currently unknown.

The CDR3 consists of 13 residues. Germline values: CDR1 MNHEY, CDR2 SMNVEV (reference sequence). The germline V and J ends were trimmed by 4 bases and 4 bases, with 11 bases remaining between them. What was sequenced was PBMCs. The clonotype originates from a man aged 50 to 60 in good health and CMV-seronegative. V is TRBV27 and J is TRBJ2-7, with a weak D call TRBD1 (5 bases). CDR3 coding DNA: TGTGCCAGCAGTTCACAGGCGTCGTACGAGCAGTACTTC. This translates into CASSSQASYEQYF.